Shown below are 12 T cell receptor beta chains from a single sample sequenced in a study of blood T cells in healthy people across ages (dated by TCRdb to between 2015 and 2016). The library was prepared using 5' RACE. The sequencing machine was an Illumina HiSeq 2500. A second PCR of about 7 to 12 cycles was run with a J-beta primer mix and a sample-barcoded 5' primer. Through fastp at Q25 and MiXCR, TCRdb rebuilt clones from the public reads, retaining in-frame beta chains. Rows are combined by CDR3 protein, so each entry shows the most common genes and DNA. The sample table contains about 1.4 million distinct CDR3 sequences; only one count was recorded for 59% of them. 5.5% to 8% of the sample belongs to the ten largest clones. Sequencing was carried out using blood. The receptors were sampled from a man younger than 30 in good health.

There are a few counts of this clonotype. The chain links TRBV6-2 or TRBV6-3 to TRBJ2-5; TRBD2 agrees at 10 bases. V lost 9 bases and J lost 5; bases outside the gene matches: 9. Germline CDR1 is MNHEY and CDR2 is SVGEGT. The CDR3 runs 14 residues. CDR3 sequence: CASRLAGEGETQYF. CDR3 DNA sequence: TGTGCCAGTAGGCTAGCGGGGGAAGGGGAGACCCAGTACTTC.

CDR3 residues: CASSPREGETQYF. For the CDR3, the DNA is TGCGCCAGCAGCCCACGCGAAGGAGAGACGCAGTATTTT. The chain uses TRBV5-1 and TRBJ2-3; D not certain. The V and J ends lost 4 bases and 9 bases respectively, with 15 bases between them. In germline, CDR1 is SGHRS, CDR2 YFSETQ. There are 13 residues in the CDR3.

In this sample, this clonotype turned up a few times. The CDR3 bases are TGCAGTGCTCAACAGGGGCTGAACACTGAAGCTTTCTTT. Translated, it gives CSAQQGLNTEAFF. The chain combines TRBV20-1 with TRBJ1-1; 7 positions agree with TRBD1. V was pared by 5 bases and J by 0 bases, with 3 bases of the junction left unmatched. This CDR3 is built from 13 residues. Germline V gene lookup returns CDR1 DFQATT and CDR2 SNEGSKA (reference sequence).

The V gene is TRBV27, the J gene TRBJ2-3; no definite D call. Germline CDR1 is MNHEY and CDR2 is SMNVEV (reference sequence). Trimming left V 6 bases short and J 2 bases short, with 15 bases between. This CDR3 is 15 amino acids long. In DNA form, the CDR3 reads TGTGCCAGCAGCATCCACTGGGTAGACACAGATACGCAGTATTTT. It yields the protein CASSIHWVDTDTQYF.

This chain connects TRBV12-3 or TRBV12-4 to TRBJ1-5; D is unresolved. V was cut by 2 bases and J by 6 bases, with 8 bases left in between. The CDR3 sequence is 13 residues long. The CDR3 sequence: CASSLFPGQPQHF. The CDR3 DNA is TGTGCCAGCAGTTTATTTCCTGGTCAGCCCCAGCATTTT.

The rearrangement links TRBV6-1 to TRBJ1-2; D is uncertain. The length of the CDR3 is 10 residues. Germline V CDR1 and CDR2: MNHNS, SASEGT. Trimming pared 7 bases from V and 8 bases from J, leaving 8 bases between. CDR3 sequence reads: CASMEGGYTF. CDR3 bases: TGTGCCAGCATGGAGGGCGGCTACACCTTC.

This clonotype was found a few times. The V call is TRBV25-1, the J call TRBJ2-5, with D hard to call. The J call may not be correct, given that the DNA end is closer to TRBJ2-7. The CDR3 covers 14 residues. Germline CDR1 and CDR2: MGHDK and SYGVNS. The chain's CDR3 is CASSDMDGAYEQYF. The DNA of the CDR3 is TGTGCCAGCAGTGATATGGACGGAGCCTACGAGCAGTACTTC.

CDR3 loop: CASSQDPAERETQYF. Here the CDR3 DNA reads TGCGCCAGCAGCCAAGATCCCGCGGAGAGGGAGACCCAGTACTTC. V gene TRBV4-1 combines with J gene TRBJ2-5; D is ambiguous. Germline CDR1 MGHRA, CDR2 YSYEKL. CDR3 length: 15 residues. Trimming cost V 0 bases and J 5 bases, with 13 bases left between them.

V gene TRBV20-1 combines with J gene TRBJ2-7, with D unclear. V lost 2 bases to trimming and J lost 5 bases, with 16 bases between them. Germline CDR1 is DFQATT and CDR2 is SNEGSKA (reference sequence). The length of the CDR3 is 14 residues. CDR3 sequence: CSARSPSLKNEQYF. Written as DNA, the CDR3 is TGCAGTGCTAGAAGCCCGAGCCTAAAGAACGAGCAGTACTTC.

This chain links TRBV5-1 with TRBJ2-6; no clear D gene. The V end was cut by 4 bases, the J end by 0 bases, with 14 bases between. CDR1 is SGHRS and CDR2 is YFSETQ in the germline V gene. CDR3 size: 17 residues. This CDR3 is CASSLLRRASGANVLTF. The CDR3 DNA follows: TGCGCCAGCAGCCTACTGAGACGGGCCTCTGGGGCCAACGTCCTGACTTTC. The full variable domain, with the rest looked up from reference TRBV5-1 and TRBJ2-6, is KAGVTQTPRYLIKTRGQQVTLSCSPISGHRSVSWYQQTPGQGLQFLFEYFSETQRNKGNFPGRFSGRQFSNSRSEMNVSTLELGDSALYLCASSLLRRASGANVLTFGAGSRLTVL.

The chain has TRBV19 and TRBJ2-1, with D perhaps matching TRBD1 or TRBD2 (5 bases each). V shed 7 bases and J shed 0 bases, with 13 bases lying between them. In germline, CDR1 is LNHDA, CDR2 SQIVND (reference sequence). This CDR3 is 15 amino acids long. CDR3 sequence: CASKRDGSSYNEQFF. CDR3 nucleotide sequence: TGTGCCAGTAAGAGGGACGGCAGCTCCTACAATGAGCAGTTCTTC.

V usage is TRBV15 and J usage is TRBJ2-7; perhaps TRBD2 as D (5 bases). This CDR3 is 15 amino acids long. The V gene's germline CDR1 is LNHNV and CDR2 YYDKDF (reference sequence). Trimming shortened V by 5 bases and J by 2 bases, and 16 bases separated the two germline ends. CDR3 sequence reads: CATSRGKGSTYEQYF. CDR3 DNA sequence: TGTGCCACCAGCCGAGGGAAAGGGAGTACCTACGAGCAGTACTTC.